This TCR beta chain is drawn from a study of cytomegalovirus exposure and HLA in healthy donors. Study conclusions and caveats: Rarity marked most TCR sequences, yet some public TCRs occurred in many donors. V- and J-gene trimming in TCR beta was tied to a missense DCLRE1C variant by an analysis performed later. Later analysis reportedly placed an Asian-associated ancestry cluster below the roughly 700-donor mean in N-insertions.

On this clone: Its antigen is not known.

The CDR3 extends over 14 amino acids. Per germline, CDR1 SNHLY and CDR2 FYNNEI. V lost 6 bases and J lost 3; bases outside the gene matches: 6. This PCR relied on a set of 60 Vbeta primers and 13 Jbeta primers. Repertoires were generated with immunoSEQ multiplex PCR, while TCRdb's copy carries only in-frame clones and drops some. The repertoire holds about 130,000 clones, with 65% to 90% as singletons. This receptor was taken from a girl aged 2-9 years in good health and CMV-seronegative. The source material was PBMCs. This rearrangement joins TRBV2 to TRBJ2-3; 7 nucleotides line up with TRBD1. The CDR3: CASRTTTGTDTQYF. The CDR3, as DNA: TGTGCCAGCAGGACCACGACAGGGACAGATACGCAGTATTTT. Full variable domain (missing parts from reference TRBV2 and TRBJ2-3): EPEVTQTPSHQVTQMGQEVILRCVPISNHLYFYWYRQILGQKVEFLVSFYNNEISEKSEIFDDQFSVERPDGSNFTLKIRSTKLEDSAMYFCASRTTTGTDTQYFGPGTRLTVL.